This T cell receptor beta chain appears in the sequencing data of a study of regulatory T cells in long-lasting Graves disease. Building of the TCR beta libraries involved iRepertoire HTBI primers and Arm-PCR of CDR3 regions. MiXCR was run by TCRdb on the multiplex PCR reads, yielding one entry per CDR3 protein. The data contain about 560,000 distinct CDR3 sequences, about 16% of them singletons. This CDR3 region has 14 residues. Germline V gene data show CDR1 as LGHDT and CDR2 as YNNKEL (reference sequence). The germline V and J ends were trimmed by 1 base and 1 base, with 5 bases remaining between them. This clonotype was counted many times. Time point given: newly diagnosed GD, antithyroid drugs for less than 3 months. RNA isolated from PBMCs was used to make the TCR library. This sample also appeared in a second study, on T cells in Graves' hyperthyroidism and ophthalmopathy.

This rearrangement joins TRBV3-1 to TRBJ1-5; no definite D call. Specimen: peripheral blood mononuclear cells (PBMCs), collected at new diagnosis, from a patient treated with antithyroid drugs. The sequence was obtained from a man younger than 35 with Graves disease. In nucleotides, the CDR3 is TGTGCCAGCAGCCAAGCGAGGAGCAATCAGCCCCAGCATTTT. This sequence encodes CASSQARSNQPQHF.